Listed below are T cell receptor beta chains from one sample, sequenced in a study of cytomegalovirus exposure and HLA in healthy donors. Profiled with immunoSEQ multiplex PCR; TCRdb holds only in-frame clones, not every one. This table has under 200,000 clones, around 96% appearing once. The sample consisted of PBMCs. These receptor sequences come from a young woman in good health and CMV-seronegative. Each CDR3 is given with its conserved first and last residue.

V gene	J gene	CDR3 protein
TRBV11-2	TRBJ1-4	CASSLRQLEKLFF
TRBV30	TRBJ2-1	CAWSVVLAGGPYNEQFF
TRBV5-1	TRBJ2-7	CASSLAELPSYEQYF
TRBV2	TRBJ1-5	CASSDPVRPQHF
TRBV5-1	TRBJ2-3	CASSYRGGQRSTDTQYF
TRBV11-2	TRBJ2-7	CASKLQGSTYEQYF
TRBV7-2	TRBJ2-7	CASSYSGGAVYEQYF
TRBV6-5	TRBJ1-3	CATGLNSGNTIYF
TRBV27	TRBJ1-3	CASSLNRVEGNTIYF
TRBV6-5	TRBJ1-1	CASNFDRDAAEAFF
TRBV5-4	TRBJ1-1	CASSLELLNTEAFF
TRBV7-9	TRBJ2-5	CASRPSWDTQETQYF
TRBV5-1	TRBJ2-2	CASSYTGVLTGELFF
TRBV5-4	TRBJ1-1	CASSFQGNTEAFF
TRBV4-2	TRBJ2-5	CASSQGSGGPPETQYF
TRBV7-8	TRBJ2-7	CASSLGAGGSYEQYF